The rows below give T cell receptor beta chains drawn from one sample of a study of metastatic and nonmetastatic thyroid tumors. TCRdb reprocessed the PCR reads via MiXCR. This table holds roughly 6,500 clones, around 30% found once. Sequencing input: tumor tissue. These receptors originate from a female donor with papillary thyroid cancer or a benign thyroid nodule (not recorded which). Some clones in this sample may be carry-over from other donors' samples. The CDR3 runs from the conserved cysteine through the conserved F or W. The D gene is left open where the match is weak. Only some rows state a clone size, as once, few, many or a class for expanded clones.

cdr3_aa cdr3_nt j_call v_call clone_size d_call
CSAQTAVGGSYEQYF TGCAGTGCACAAACCGCGGTGGGGGGCTCCTACGAGCAGTACTTC TRBJ2-7 TRBV20-1 many -
CASSVQPTHSPLHF TGTGCCAGCAGCGTTCAGCCGACCCATTCACCCCTCCACTTT TRBJ1-6 TRBV9 many -
CASAKSRGTPDGYTF TGTGCCAGCGCCAAGTCTAGGGGGACCCCTGATGGCTACACCTTC TRBJ1-2 TRBV6-1 few -
CASTGSGRYSTDEQFF TGTGCCAGCACCGGTAGCGGGAGGTATTCAACGGATGAGCAGTTCTTC TRBJ2-1 TRBV28 - TRBD2
CASSPDGSGNTIYF TGTGCCAGCAGCCCGGACGGATCCGGAAACACCATATATTTT TRBJ1-3 TRBV11-2 medium-sized -
CASSIGGSYNEQFF TGTGCCAGTAGTATTGGTGGGAGCTACAATGAGCAGTTCTTC TRBJ2-1 TRBV19 few -
CSASGTYNEQFF TGCAGTGCTAGCGGGACCTACAATGAGCAGTTCTTC TRBJ2-1 TRBV20-1 many -
CASSELPAGVGNTIYF TGTGCCAGCAGTGAGTTGCCGGCAGGGGTGGGAAACACCATATATTTT TRBJ1-3 TRBV2 many -
CASSEGPSAGGNQPQHF TGTGCCAGCAGTGAAGGCCCGTCCGCCGGCGGTAATCAGCCCCAGCATTTT TRBJ1-5 TRBV2 - -
CARRKEQASYTGELSF TGTGCCAGAAGAAAGGAACAGGCCTCGTACACCGGGGAGCTGTCTTTT TRBJ2-2 TRBV5-3 - -
CASSGSGGKEQFF TGTGCCAGCAGCGGATCCGGCGGGAAAGAGCAGTTCTTC TRBJ2-1 TRBV7-2 many -
CASSLVGDPTDTQYF TGCGCCAGCAGCTTAGTAGGGGACCCCACAGATACGCAGTATTTT TRBJ2-3 TRBV5-1 medium-sized -
CASSLVGSGNTIYF TGTGCCAGCAGCTTGGTTGGGTCTGGAAACACCATATATTTT TRBJ1-3 TRBV5-5 - -
CASSLSYGSYEQYF TGTGCCAGCAGCTTAAGTTACGGTTCCTACGAGCAGTACTTC TRBJ2-7 TRBV7-2 medium-sized -
CASSGQGLDEQYF TGTGCCAGCAGTGGACAGGGTCTCGACGAGCAGTACTTC TRBJ2-7 TRBV2 few TRBD1
CASSQDFGEQYF TGCGCCAGCAGCCAAGATTTCGGCGAGCAGTACTTC TRBJ2-7 TRBV4-1 few -
CASSEQKGGEQHF TGTGCCAGCAGTGAGCAAAAGGGCGGCGAACAGCACTTC TRBJ2-7 TRBV2 - -
CSARGQAYDTQYF TGCAGTGCTAGGGGACAGGCTTACGATACGCAGTATTTT TRBJ2-3 TRBV20-1 many TRBD1
CATSRDTLAGASTDTQYF TGTGCCACCAGCAGAGATACCCTCGCCGGGGCTAGCACAGATACGCAGTATTTT TRBJ2-3 TRBV15 - -
CASNPESFGELFF TGCGCCAGCAACCCTGAATCTTTTGGGGAGCTGTTTTTT TRBJ2-2 TRBV5-1 medium-sized -
CASSPPGGRAGVEQYF TGTGCCAGCTCACCACCCGGCGGGAGGGCCGGGGTCGAGCAGTACTTC TRBJ2-7 TRBV18 - TRBD2
CASSFSSADLNEQFF TGTGCCAGCAGTTTTTCCTCTGCGGACCTCAATGAGCAGTTCTTC TRBJ2-1 TRBV2 - -
CSARSRGGGYTF TGCAGTGCTAGGAGTCGGGGGGGTGGCTACACCTTC TRBJ1-2 TRBV20-1 many -
CASSNVQSPGQPYNSPLHF TGTGCCAGTAGTAACGTACAATCCCCGGGACAGCCCTATAATTCACCCCTCCACTTT TRBJ1-6 TRBV19 - TRBD1